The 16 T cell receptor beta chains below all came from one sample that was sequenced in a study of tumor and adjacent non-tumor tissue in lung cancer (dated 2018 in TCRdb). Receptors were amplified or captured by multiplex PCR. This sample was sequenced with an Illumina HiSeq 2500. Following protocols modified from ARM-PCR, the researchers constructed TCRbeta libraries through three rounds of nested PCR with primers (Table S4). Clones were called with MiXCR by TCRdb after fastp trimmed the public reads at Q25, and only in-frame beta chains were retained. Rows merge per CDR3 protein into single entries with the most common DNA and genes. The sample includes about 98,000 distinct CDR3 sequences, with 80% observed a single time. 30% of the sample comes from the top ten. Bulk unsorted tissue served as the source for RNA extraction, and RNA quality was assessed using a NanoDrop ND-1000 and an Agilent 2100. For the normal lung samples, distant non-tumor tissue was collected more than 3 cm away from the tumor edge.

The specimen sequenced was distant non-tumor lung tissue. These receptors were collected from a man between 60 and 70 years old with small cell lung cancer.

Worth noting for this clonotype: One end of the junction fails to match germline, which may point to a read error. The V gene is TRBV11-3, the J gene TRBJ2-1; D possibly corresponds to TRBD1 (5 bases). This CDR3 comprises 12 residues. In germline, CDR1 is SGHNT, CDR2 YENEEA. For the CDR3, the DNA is TGTGCTAGCAGCTTAGGGGCATATGAGCAGTTCTTC. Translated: CASSLGAYEQFF.

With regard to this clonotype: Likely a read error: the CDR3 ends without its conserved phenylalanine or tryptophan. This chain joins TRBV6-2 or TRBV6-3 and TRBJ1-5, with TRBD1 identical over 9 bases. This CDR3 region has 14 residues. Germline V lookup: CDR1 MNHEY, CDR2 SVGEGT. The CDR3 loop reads CVTAAGQGDRPQHL. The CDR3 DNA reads TGTGTCACTGCTGCGGGACAGGGTGATCGGCCCCAGCATCTT.

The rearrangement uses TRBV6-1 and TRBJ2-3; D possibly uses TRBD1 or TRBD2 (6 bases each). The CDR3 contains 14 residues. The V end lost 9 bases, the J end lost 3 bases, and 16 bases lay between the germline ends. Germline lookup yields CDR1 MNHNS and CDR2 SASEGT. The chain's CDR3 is CARKLRGETDTQYF. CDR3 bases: TGTGCCAGGAAGCTTAGGGGGGAGACAGATACGCAGTATTTT.

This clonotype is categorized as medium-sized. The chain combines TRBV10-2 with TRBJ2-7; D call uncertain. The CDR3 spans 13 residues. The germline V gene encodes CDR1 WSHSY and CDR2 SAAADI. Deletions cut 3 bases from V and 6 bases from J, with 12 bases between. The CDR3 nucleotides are TGCGCCAGCAGTGATAGTAGGGCCGCCGAGCAGTACTTC. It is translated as CASSDSRAAEQYF.

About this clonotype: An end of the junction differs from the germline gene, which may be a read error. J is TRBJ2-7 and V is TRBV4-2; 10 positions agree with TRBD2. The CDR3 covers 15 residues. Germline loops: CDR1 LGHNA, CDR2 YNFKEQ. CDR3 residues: CASSQDTSGTYEQYF. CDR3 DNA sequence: TGTGCCAGTAGCCAAGATACTAGCGGGACCTACGAGCAGTACTTC.

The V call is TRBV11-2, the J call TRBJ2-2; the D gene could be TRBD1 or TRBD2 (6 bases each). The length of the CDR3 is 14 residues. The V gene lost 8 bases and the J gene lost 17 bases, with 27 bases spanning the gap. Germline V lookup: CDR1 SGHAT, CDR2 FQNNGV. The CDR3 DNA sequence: TGTGCCAGCCGCGGGACAAGGAACACCGGGGACCTATTTTTT. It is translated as CASRGTRNTGDLFF. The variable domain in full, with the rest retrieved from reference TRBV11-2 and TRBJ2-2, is EAGVAQSPRYKIIEKRQSVAFWCNPISGHATLYWYQQILGQGPKLLIQFQNNGVVDDSQLPKDRFSAERLKGVDSTLKIQPAKLEDSAVYLCASRGTRNTGDLFFGEGSRLTVL.

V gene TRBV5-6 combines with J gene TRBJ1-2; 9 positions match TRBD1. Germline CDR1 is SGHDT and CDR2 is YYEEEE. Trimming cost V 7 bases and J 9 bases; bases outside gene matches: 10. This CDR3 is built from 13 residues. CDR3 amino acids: CASGTWTGASYTF. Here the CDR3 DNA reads TGTGCCAGCGGCACGTGGACAGGGGCCAGCTACACCTTC.

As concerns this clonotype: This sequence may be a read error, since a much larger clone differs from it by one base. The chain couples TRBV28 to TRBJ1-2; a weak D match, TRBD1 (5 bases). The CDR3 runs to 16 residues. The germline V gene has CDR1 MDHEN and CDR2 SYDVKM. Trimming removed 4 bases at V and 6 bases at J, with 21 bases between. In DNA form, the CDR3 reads TGTGCCAGCAGTTCCGGGAAAGGGGAATTTGTAGATGGCTACACCTTC. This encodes CASSSGKGEFVDGYTF.

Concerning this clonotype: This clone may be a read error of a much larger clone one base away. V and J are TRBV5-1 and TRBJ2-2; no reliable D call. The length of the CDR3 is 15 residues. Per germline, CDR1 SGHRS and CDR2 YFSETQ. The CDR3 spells CASSLELRNTWELFF. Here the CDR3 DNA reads TGCGCCAGCAGCTTGGAACTTCGGAACACCTGGGAGCTGTTTTTT.

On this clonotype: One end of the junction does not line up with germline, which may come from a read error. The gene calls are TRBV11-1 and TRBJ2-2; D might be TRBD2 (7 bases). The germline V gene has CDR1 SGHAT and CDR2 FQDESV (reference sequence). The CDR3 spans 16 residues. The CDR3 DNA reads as TGTGCCAGCAGCAAAGGACAGCAACGACTAGCCGGGGAGCAGTTTTTT. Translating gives CASSKGQQRLAGEQFF.

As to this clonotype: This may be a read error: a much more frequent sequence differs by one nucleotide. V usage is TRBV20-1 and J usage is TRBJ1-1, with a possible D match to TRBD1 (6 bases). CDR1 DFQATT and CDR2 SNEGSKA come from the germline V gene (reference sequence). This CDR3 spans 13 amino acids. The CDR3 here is CTGQRAVNTEAFF. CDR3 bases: TGCACTGGACAGAGGGCCGTCAACACTGAAGCTTTCTTT.

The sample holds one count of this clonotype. The CDR3 spells CASSQERGVAAEELFF. The CDR3 DNA follows: TGTGCCAGCAGCCAGGAGAGAGGAGTTGCTGCCGAGGAACTGTTTTTT. V usage is TRBV4-2 and J usage is TRBJ2-2; D remains unclear. V dropped 3 bases and J dropped 14 bases, with 25 bases sitting between them. This CDR3 has 16 residues. CDR1 LGHNA and CDR2 YNFKEQ come from the germline V gene.

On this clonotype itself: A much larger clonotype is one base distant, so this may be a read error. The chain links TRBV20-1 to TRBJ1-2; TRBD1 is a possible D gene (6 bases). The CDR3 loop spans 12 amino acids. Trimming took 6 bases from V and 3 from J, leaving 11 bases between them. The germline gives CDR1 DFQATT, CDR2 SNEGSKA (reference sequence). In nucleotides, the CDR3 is TGCAGTGCCAGGTCAGGGGACTATGGCTACACCTTC. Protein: CSARSGDYGYTF.

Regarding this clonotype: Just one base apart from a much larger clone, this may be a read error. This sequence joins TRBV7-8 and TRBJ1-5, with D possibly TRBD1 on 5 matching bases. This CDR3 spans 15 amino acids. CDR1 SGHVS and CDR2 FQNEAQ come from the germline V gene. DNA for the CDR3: TGTGCCAGCAGCGCCCGGGACGGTAGCAATAAGCCCCAGCATTTT. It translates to CASSARDGSNKPQHF.

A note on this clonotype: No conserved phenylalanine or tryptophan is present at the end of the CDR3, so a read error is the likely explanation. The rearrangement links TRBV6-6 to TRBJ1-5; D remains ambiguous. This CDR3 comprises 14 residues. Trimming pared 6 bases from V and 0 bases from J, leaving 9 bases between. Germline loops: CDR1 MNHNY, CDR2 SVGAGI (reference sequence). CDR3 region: CASSPAGSNQPQHV. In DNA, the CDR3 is TGTGCCAGCAGCCCCGCTGGTAGCAATCAGCCCCAGCATGTT.

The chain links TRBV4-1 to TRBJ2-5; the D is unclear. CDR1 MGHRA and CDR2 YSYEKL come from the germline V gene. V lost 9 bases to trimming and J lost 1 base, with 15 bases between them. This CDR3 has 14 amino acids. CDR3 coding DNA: TGCGCCAGTAGTCAAGTCATTGGCCAAGAGACCCAGTACTTC. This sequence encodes CASSQVIGQETQYF.